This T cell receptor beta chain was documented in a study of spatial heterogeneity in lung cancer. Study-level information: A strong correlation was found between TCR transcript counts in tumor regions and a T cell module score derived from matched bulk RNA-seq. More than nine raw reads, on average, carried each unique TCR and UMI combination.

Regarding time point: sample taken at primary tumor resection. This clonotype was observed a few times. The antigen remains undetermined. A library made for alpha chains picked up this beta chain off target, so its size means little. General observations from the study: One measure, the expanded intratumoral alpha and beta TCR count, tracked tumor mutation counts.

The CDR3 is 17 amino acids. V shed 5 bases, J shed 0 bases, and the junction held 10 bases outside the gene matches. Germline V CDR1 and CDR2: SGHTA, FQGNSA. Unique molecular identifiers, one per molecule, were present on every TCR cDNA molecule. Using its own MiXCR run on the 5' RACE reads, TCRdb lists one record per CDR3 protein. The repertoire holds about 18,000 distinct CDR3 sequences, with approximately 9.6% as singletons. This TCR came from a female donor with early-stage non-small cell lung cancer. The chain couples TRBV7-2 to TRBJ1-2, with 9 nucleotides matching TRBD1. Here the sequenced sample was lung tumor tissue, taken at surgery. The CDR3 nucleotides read TGTGCCAGCAGCGCAACAGGGGGCGCCAACCCTAACTATGGCTACACCTTC. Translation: CASSATGGANPNYGYTF.